This T cell receptor (beta chain) was found in a study of blood T cells in healthy people across ages. In this sample, this clonotype turned up a few times. Primed by a sample-barcoded 5' primer and a J-beta primer mix, a second PCR proceeded for about 6 to 11 cycles. TCRdb re-analysed the 5' RACE reads in MiXCR, keeping a single row per CDR3 protein. The sample has about 600,000 distinct CDR3 sequences, under 55% seen once. The receptor was derived from a man of 80 years or more in good health. The sequencing sample was made of blood.

This CDR3 reads CASSLRPGTYEQYF. CDR3 in DNA: TGTGCCAGCAGTTTAAGGCCAGGGACGTACGAGCAGTACTTC. The chain employs TRBV27 and TRBJ2-7; tentatively, D is TRBD1 or TRBD2 (5 bases each). Trimming shortened V by 2 bases and J by 4 bases, and 12 bases separated the two germline ends. The length of the CDR3 is 14 residues. Per the germline V gene, CDR1 is MNHEY and CDR2 is SMNVEV (reference sequence).